Below, 28 T cell receptor beta chains from the same sample are listed, as sequenced in a study of blood T cells in healthy people across ages. Primed by a sample-barcoded 5' primer and a J-beta primer mix, a second PCR proceeded for about 7 to 11 cycles. TCRdb called the 5' RACE reads again in MiXCR, with one record for every CDR3 protein. The table has roughly 570,000 distinct CDR3 sequences, 25% to 30% seen once. The sample taken for sequencing was blood. The receptors here all came from a woman between 70 and 85 years old in good health.

This clonotype showed up many times. The V call is TRBV5-1, the J call TRBJ2-5; no firm D call. TRBJ2-1 explains the end of the DNA better; the J call may be wrong. CDR1 and CDR2 from the germline V gene are SGHRS and YFSETQ. The CDR3 is 12 residues long. The CDR3 loop is CASSLGVNEQFF. The CDR3 DNA sequence: TGCGCCAGCAGCTTGGGTGTCAATGAGCAGTTCTTC.

The CDR3 nucleotides are TGTGCCAGCAGCCCAAACCCCGTCCAGGTGAGCTCCTACGAGCAGTACTTC. It yields the protein CASSPNPVQVSSYEQYF. The chain combines TRBV7-9 with TRBJ2-7, with unresolved D. Germline V gene lookup returns CDR1 SEHNR and CDR2 FQNEAQ (reference sequence). CDR3 length: 17 amino acids. Trimming removed 5 bases at V and 0 bases at J, with 20 bases between.

This rearrangement joins TRBV4-3 to TRBJ2-7; 8 bases align to TRBD1. The V gene's germline CDR1 is LGHNA and CDR2 YSLEER. V shed 0 bases and J 3 bases; nucleotides not matched to a gene: 4. This CDR3 has 15 residues. CDR3 amino acids: CASSQDDRGDYEQYF. In DNA form, the CDR3 reads TGCGCCAGCAGCCAAGATGACAGGGGCGACTACGAGCAGTACTTC.

The sample holds a few counts of this clonotype. The chain links TRBV20-1 to TRBJ1-1; D gene uncertain. This CDR3 has 14 amino acids. Trimming took 0 bases from V and 0 from J, leaving 8 bases between them. Germline CDR1 and CDR2: DFQATT and SNEGSKA (reference sequence). The CDR3 sequence is CSARDTRVNTEAFF. In DNA form, the CDR3 reads TGCAGTGCTAGAGATACACGGGTGAACACTGAAGCTTTCTTT.

The chain employs TRBV4-3 and TRBJ1-4; 9 bases line up with TRBD1. Trimming at V came to 0 bases and at J to 6 bases, leaving 5 bases not matched to a gene. In germline, CDR1 is LGHNA, CDR2 YSLEER. This CDR3 is 16 amino acids long. The CDR3 here is CASSQDITGGYEKLFF. The CDR3 region has the DNA TGCGCCAGCAGCCAAGATATCACAGGGGGCTATGAAAAACTGTTTTTT.

The V call is TRBV2, the J call TRBJ1-4; D gene ambiguous. The V and J ends lost 6 bases and 10 bases respectively, with 15 bases between them. The CDR3 loop spans 13 amino acids. The germline V gene encodes CDR1 SNHLY and CDR2 FYNNEI. CDR3 region: CASSVPEVGKLFF. CDR3 DNA: TGTGCCAGCAGCGTCCCCGAGGTGGGAAAACTGTTTTTT.

The chain recombines TRBV24-1 with TRBJ1-4, with TRBD1 identical over 8 bases. V was clipped by 4 bases and J by 6 bases; unmatched bases: 3. Germline V gene lookup returns CDR1 KGHDR and CDR2 SFDVKD. The CDR3 runs to 14 residues. This CDR3 reads CATSDATGDEKLFF. The CDR3 nucleotides read TGTGCCACCAGTGACGCGACAGGGGATGAAAAACTGTTTTTT.

The chain couples TRBV20-1 to TRBJ1-4; no definite D call. This CDR3 has 13 amino acids. Trimming took off 5 bases at V and 5 bases at J, with 12 bases between the two ends. Looked up from germline, CDR1 is DFQATT and CDR2 is SNEGSKA (reference sequence). The CDR3 bases are TGCAGTGCTCCCCCCGACAAGAATGAAAAACTGTTTTTT. Its protein is CSAPPDKNEKLFF.

Remarks on this clonotype: One junction end disagrees with the germline gene, perhaps due to a read error. The chain combines TRBV9 with TRBJ2-5, with D maybe TRBD2 (6 bases). The germline V gene has CDR1 SGDLS and CDR2 YYNGEE. This CDR3 comprises 16 residues. The CDR3 spells CASSVGFSAGQETQHF. The DNA of the CDR3 is TGTGCCAGCAGCGTAGGTTTTAGTGCGGGGCAAGAGACCCAGCACTTC.

This clonotype turned up a few times. This sequence joins TRBV11-2 and TRBJ1-4; no clear D. V lost 5 bases to trimming and J lost 10 bases, with 14 bases between them. The germline CDR1 and CDR2 sequences are SGHAT and FQNNGV. The CDR3 is 13 residues long. The CDR3 sequence is CASSPPATSKLFF. Written as DNA, the CDR3 is TGTGCCAGCAGCCCTCCTGCGACTTCAAAACTGTTTTTT.

This chain links TRBV25-1 with TRBJ2-1, with 14 bases that match TRBD2. With 3 bases clipped from V and 7 bases from J, the junction kept 8 bases outside the gene matches. This CDR3 has 17 amino acids. The germline V gene has CDR1 MGHDK and CDR2 SYGVNS. The CDR3: CASSESGTSGRGNEQFF. As DNA, the CDR3 is TGTGCCAGCAGTGAGTCCGGGACTAGCGGGAGAGGTAATGAGCAGTTCTTC.

This clonotype was detected a few times. The rearrangement uses TRBV20-1 and TRBJ1-5, with D maybe TRBD1 (5 bases). Trimming took 4 bases from V and 6 from J, leaving 13 bases between them. Per germline, CDR1 DFQATT and CDR2 SNEGSKA (reference sequence). There are 13 residues in the CDR3. CDR3 DNA sequence: TGCAGTGCTACCCAGGGACCGGGTCAGCCCCAGCATTTT. It specifies CSATQGPGQPQHF.

The chain employs TRBV5-6 and TRBJ2-5; tentative D call: TRBD1 (5 bases). CDR3 size: 14 residues. Germline CDR1 and CDR2: SGHDT and YYEEEE. V was trimmed by 5 bases and J by 6 bases, leaving 17 bases between them. The CDR3 sequence is CASSPTDSPKTQYF. As DNA, the CDR3 is TGTGCCAGCAGTCCTACCGACAGTCCGAAGACCCAGTACTTC.

This clonotype came up a few times. This chain links TRBV12-3 or TRBV12-4 with TRBJ2-5; D gene unclear. Deletions cut 4 bases from V and 4 bases from J, with 10 bases between. The CDR3 loop spans 13 amino acids. The CDR3 DNA reads as TGTGCCAGCAGTTCTAACATTGGAGAGACCCAGTACTTC. This gives the protein CASSSNIGETQYF.

The chain combines TRBV12-3 or TRBV12-4 with TRBJ2-5; D unclear. The CDR3 length is 13 residues. V shed 4 bases and J shed 3 bases, with 9 bases lying between them. Here the CDR3 reads CASSSTWEETQYF. The DNA for the CDR3 is TGTGCCAGCAGTTCAACCTGGGAAGAGACCCAGTACTTC.

The chain joins TRBV4-1 to TRBJ2-1; TRBD2 is a possible D gene (5 bases). V was trimmed by 0 bases and J by 10 bases, leaving 13 bases between them. Per the germline V gene, CDR1 is MGHRA and CDR2 is YSYEKL. The CDR3 is 14 amino acids. The CDR3 reads CASSQDGWEREQFF. The CDR3 coding sequence is TGCGCCAGCAGCCAAGATGGCTGGGAGAGAGAGCAGTTCTTC.

This clonotype was detected only a few times. This sequence joins TRBV27 and TRBJ2-7; possibly TRBD1 for D (6 bases). Per germline, CDR1 MNHEY and CDR2 SMNVEV (reference sequence). CDR3 length equals 13 residues. V lost 2 bases and J lost 9, with 14 bases in between. CDR3 sequence (DNA): TGTGCCAGCAGTTTACAGGGGTCCGGGGTGCAGTACTTC. Translation gives CASSLQGSGVQYF.

The chain couples TRBV30 to TRBJ2-3, with TRBD1 matching 7 bases. The CDR3 is 16 amino acids. CDR1 and CDR2 from the germline V gene are GTSNPN and SVGIG (reference sequence). V was pared by 0 bases and J by 0 bases, with 6 bases of the junction left unmatched. CDR3: CAWSVGQAPSTDTQYF. The CDR3 coding sequence is TGTGCCTGGAGTGTCGGACAGGCGCCTAGCACAGATACGCAGTATTTT.

This clonotype was seen only a few times. The gene calls are TRBV7-8 and TRBJ2-1, with 7 bases fitting TRBD2. V shed 1 base, J shed 4 bases, and the junction held 7 bases outside the gene matches. CDR1 and CDR2 (germline): SGHVS, FQNEAQ. The CDR3 loop spans 16 amino acids. The CDR3 here is CASSLELASGYNEQFF. The CDR3 coding sequence is TGTGCCAGCAGCTTAGAGTTGGCTAGCGGATACAATGAGCAGTTCTTC.

The sample holds many counts of this clonotype. The chain uses TRBV4-2 and TRBJ1-4; 9 nucleotides agree with TRBD1. Germline CDR1 LGHNA, CDR2 YNFKEQ. This CDR3 comprises 14 residues. After removal of 3 bases from V and 8 bases from J, the junction contained 4 bases not matched to a gene. The CDR3 sequence: CASSQGQGGEKLFF. For the CDR3, the DNA is TGTGCCAGCAGCCAGGGACAGGGAGGAGAAAAACTGTTTTTT.

This clonotype showed up many times. The J gene is TRBJ1-6, the V gene TRBV5-5, with D unclear. V was clipped by 6 bases and J by 10 bases, with 20 bases between them. This CDR3 has 15 amino acids. From germline, CDR1 is SGHKS and CDR2 YYEKEE (reference sequence). The DNA of the CDR3 is TGTGCCAGCAATTCCGGCCCGGCCGGAGAATCACCCCTCCACTTT. As protein: CASNSGPAGESPLHF.

The chain couples TRBV7-9 to TRBJ1-1, with 7 bases fitting TRBD1. The J segment lost 0 bases and the V segment lost 0 bases, leaving 4 bases of the junction unmatched. Germline CDR1 and CDR2: SEHNR and FQNEAQ (reference sequence). The CDR3 has 16 residues. The CDR3 spells CASSLARGQVNTEAFF. CDR3 sequence (DNA): TGTGCCAGCAGCTTAGCGAGAGGACAGGTGAACACTGAAGCTTTCTTT.

The rearrangement links TRBV2 to TRBJ1-1; D may be TRBD1 (6 bases). Germline V gene lookup returns CDR1 SNHLY and CDR2 FYNNEI. V was pared by 4 bases and J by 1 base, with 10 bases between. This CDR3 contains 14 residues. The CDR3 sequence: CASSAHRANTEAFF. CDR3 bases: TGTGCCAGCAGTGCCCACAGGGCGAACACTGAAGCTTTCTTT. The full variable domain, with the rest looked up from reference TRBV2 and TRBJ1-1, is EPEVTQTPSHQVTQMGQEVILRCVPISNHLYFYWYRQILGQKVEFLVSFYNNEISEKSEIFDDQFSVERPDGSNFTLKIRSTKLEDSAMYFCASSAHRANTEAFFGQGTRLTVV.

V usage is TRBV7-2 and J usage is TRBJ2-5, with a weak D call TRBD1 (5 bases). The V gene's germline CDR1 is SGHTA and CDR2 FQGNSA. There are 14 residues in the CDR3. The ends were cut back, 3 bases at V and 4 bases at J, with 12 bases in the middle. Written as DNA, the CDR3 is TGTGCCAGCAGCTTTAGCTGGCAGGGAGAGACCCAGTACTTC. Its translation is CASSFSWQGETQYF.

In its sample, this clonotype was seen many times. The chain links TRBV5-1 to TRBJ2-1; TRBD1 matches 9 bases. The ends lost 0 bases at V and 7 bases at J; junction bases unmatched: 8. The CDR3 has 16 residues. Per the germline V gene, CDR1 is SGHRS and CDR2 is YFSETQ. The CDR3 here is CASSLVGTGKENEQFF. The CDR3 region has the DNA TGCGCCAGCAGCTTGGTGGGGACAGGGAAAGAAAATGAGCAGTTCTTC.

This clonotype was seen more than once but under ten times. The gene calls are TRBV20-1 and TRBJ2-5; D gene ambiguous. The J call may be wrong; the DNA end is better matched by TRBJ2-7. Germline values: CDR1 DFQATT, CDR2 SNEGSKA (reference sequence). This CDR3 has 12 amino acids. CDR3 sequence (DNA): TGCAGTGCTAGTGGCGGTGGCTACGAGCAGTACTTC. As protein: CSASGGGYEQYF.

V gene TRBV20-1 combines with J gene TRBJ1-4, with unresolved D. This CDR3 is 12 amino acids long. Deletions cut 0 bases from V and 4 bases from J, with 3 bases between. CDR1 and CDR2 (germline): DFQATT, SNEGSKA (reference sequence). This CDR3 is CSARDHNEKLFF. As DNA, the CDR3 is TGCAGTGCTAGAGACCATAATGAAAAACTGTTTTTT.

The V gene is TRBV7-2, the J gene TRBJ1-2; TRBD1 is a possible D gene (5 bases). The CDR3 totals 13 residues. Trimming removed 2 bases at V and 8 bases at J, with 12 bases between. The V gene's germline CDR1 is SGHTA and CDR2 FQGNSA. In nucleotides, the CDR3 is TGTGCCAGCAGCTTATGGGAGGGGAGCGGCTACACCTTC. Translating it yields CASSLWEGSGYTF.